The 16 T cell receptor beta chains below were found in one sample sequenced in a study of blood T cell repertoires in COVID-19 (dated by TCRdb to 2020 to 2021). The method behind the library was the immunoSEQ multiplex PCR assay. What TCRdb holds here is the immuneACCESS table cut down to in-frame rearrangements. Part of the clones is not present; checked against another copy, under half of the missing clones reflect an unresolved V gene, and the others are unexplained. For this sample the table gives more than 100,000 clones, of which just over 85% were detected only once. The ten largest clonotypes hold about 0.9% of the sample. Input material: peripheral blood. All receptors come from a woman aged 50 to 60 with active or convalescent COVID-19.

This clone came up once. The rearrangement joins TRBV30 to TRBJ1-4, with D maybe TRBD1 (5 bases). CDR1 GTSNPN and CDR2 SVGIG come from the germline V gene (reference sequence). CDR3 length: 14 amino acids. Trimming removed 4 bases at V and 10 bases at J, with 19 bases between. In nucleotides, the CDR3 is TGTGCCTGGACCCCAGGACAACCGGTGGGAAAACTGTTTTTT. Amino acid sequence: CAWTPGQPVGKLFF.

J is TRBJ2-5 and V is TRBV6-5; 8 nucleotides line up with TRBD2. There are 15 residues in the CDR3. J gave up 4 bases and V 7 bases, and 11 bases lay outside the gene matches. CDR1 MNHEY and CDR2 SVGAGI come from the germline V gene. The CDR3 region is CASKFTSGSRETQYF. The CDR3 nucleotides are TGTGCCAGCAAGTTCACGAGCGGGAGTAGAGAGACCCAGTACTTC.

The chain is built from TRBV3-1 (or the pseudogene TRBV3-2) and TRBJ2-2; D may be TRBD2 (6 bases). V dropped 0 bases and J dropped 7 bases, with 21 bases sitting between them. This CDR3 spans 18 amino acids. Germline assignment: CDR1 LGHDT and CDR2 YNNKEL (reference sequence). CDR3 DNA sequence: TGTGCCAGCAGCCAAGATGAGACGAGGGAGGAAAAAGACGGGGAGCTGTTTTTT. This gives the protein CASSQDETREEKDGELFF.

The CDR3, as DNA: TGTGCCAGTAGTATAAGGCGGGACGCCGGGGAGCTGTTTTTT. Protein product: CASSIRRDAGELFF. This chain uses TRBV19 with TRBJ2-2; perhaps TRBD2 as D (6 bases). Germline CDR1 LNHDA, CDR2 SQIVND (reference sequence). Trimming removed 2 bases at V and 6 bases at J, with 10 bases between. The CDR3 spans 14 residues.

J is TRBJ2-5 and V is TRBV10-1; TRBD2 agrees at 11 bases. V lost 8 bases and J lost 3; bases outside the gene matches: 5. The CDR3 length is 14 residues. Germline CDR1 WNHNN, CDR2 SYGVQD (reference sequence). The CDR3, as DNA: TGCGCCAGCTTAGCGGGAGGGCCTAAAGAGACCCAGTACTTC. As protein: CASLAGGPKETQYF.

This chain uses TRBV5-5 with TRBJ2-7, with 8 bases identical to TRBD2. Germline CDR1 SGHKS, CDR2 YYEKEE (reference sequence). The ends lost 4 bases at V and 0 bases at J; junction bases unmatched: 9. This CDR3 has 16 residues. Here the CDR3 reads CASSEPGLVSSYEQYF. CDR3 nucleotide sequence: TGTGCCAGCAGCGAACCGGGACTAGTCTCCTCCTACGAGCAGTACTTC.

V and J are TRBV28 and TRBJ2-3, with 11 nucleotides matching TRBD2. The CDR3 covers 16 residues. V gave up 4 bases and J gave up 1 base; unmatched junction bases: 4. CDR1 is MDHEN, CDR2 SYDVKM, per germline. The CDR3 DNA reads as TGTGCCAGCAGTTCACTAGCGGGAGCGGGCACAGATACGCAGTATTTT. This encodes CASSSLAGAGTDTQYF.

The rearrangement joins TRBV4-3 to TRBJ2-1; 8 bases match TRBD2. Germline-derived CDR1 and CDR2 are LGHNA and YSLEER. The CDR3 totals 11 residues. The trim removed 3 bases at V and 13 bases at J, leaving 2 bases unmatched. CDR3 DNA: TGCGCCAGCAGCCATGGACTAGCTCAGTTCTTC. Encoded protein: CASSHGLAQFF.

This chain links TRBV6-1 with TRBJ2-3; 11 bases fit TRBD2. The CDR3 loop spans 17 amino acids. V shed 2 bases and J 2 bases; nucleotides not matched to a gene: 6. CDR1 and CDR2 (germline): MNHNS, SASEGT. The CDR3 sequence: CASSEWRLAGPTDTQYF. The CDR3 DNA follows: TGTGCCAGCAGTGAATGGAGACTAGCGGGACCCACAGATACGCAGTATTTT.

The V and J genes are TRBV30 and TRBJ2-1; 10 nucleotides match TRBD1. This CDR3 is 14 amino acids long. V was clipped by 0 bases and J by 8 bases; unmatched bases: 4. The V gene's germline CDR1 is GTSNPN and CDR2 SVGIG (reference sequence). CDR3 amino acids: CAWSVGTGDDEQFF. Here the CDR3 DNA reads TGTGCCTGGAGTGTCGGGACAGGGGATGATGAGCAGTTCTTC.

The gene calls are TRBV13 and TRBJ2-4; tentatively, D is TRBD1 (6 bases). Trimming left V 6 bases short and J 1 base short, with 16 bases between. This CDR3 is 16 amino acids long. Germline assignment: CDR1 PRHDT and CDR2 FYEKMQ (reference sequence). The CDR3 here is CASSSVRGKAKNIQYF. The DNA for the CDR3 is TGTGCCAGCAGTTCTGTCAGGGGAAAGGCCAAAAACATTCAGTACTTC.

This rearrangement joins TRBV28 to TRBJ2-2; no clear D. This CDR3 is 10 amino acids long. The germline V gene has CDR1 MDHEN and CDR2 SYDVKM. V was clipped by 8 bases and J by 8 bases, with 6 bases between them. CDR3 coding DNA: TGTGCCAGCTTCCAAGGGGAGCTGTTTTTT. It translates to CASFQGELFF.

This clone was detected only once. CDR3 amino acids: CASSLSAGELFF. In nucleotides, the CDR3 is TGTGCCAGCAGCTTATCCGCCGGGGAGCTGTTTTTT. The genes are TRBV5-6 and TRBJ2-2; D gene uncertain. The CDR3 contains 12 residues. V lost 2 bases and J lost 6, with 5 bases in between. Germline V gives CDR1 SGHDT, CDR2 YYEEEE.

V gene TRBV6-1 combines with J gene TRBJ1-5, with D perhaps TRBD1 (6 bases). V was clipped by 3 bases and J by 2 bases, with 8 bases between them. Germline values: CDR1 MNHNS, CDR2 SASEGT. The CDR3 totals 14 residues. The CDR3 sequence: CASSDRGGNQPQHF. CDR3 in DNA: TGTGCCAGCAGTGACAGGGGTGGCAATCAGCCCCAGCATTTT.

This rearrangement joins TRBV4-3 to TRBJ1-2; TRBD1 matches at 12 bases. J gave up 3 bases and V 2 bases, and 16 bases lay outside the gene matches. This CDR3 spans 20 amino acids. CDR1 and CDR2 (germline): LGHNA, YSLEER. CDR3 region: CASSQHTPGGTGGADYGYTF. The DNA of the CDR3 is TGCGCCAGCAGCCAACACACACCGGGGGGGACAGGGGGCGCGGACTATGGCTACACCTTC.

The chain has TRBV27 and TRBJ1-6, with 9 nucleotides matching TRBD1. Trimming at V came to 5 bases and at J to 9 bases, leaving 5 bases not matched to a gene. Germline assignment: CDR1 MNHEY and CDR2 SMNVEV (reference sequence). There are 14 residues in the CDR3. CDR3 DNA: TGTGCCAGCAGTCCGGGACAGGGTGTTTCACCCCTCCACTTT. It specifies CASSPGQGVSPLHF.